Given below is one T cell receptor beta chain in context. Authors' analysis steps: By means of reference gene primer amplification, nucleated cell counts were estimated. Sequenced by immunoSEQ multiplex PCR; TCRdb stores in-frame clones only, minus some. V, J and clone size reflect that table, while D and trimming were determined from the DNA. The table records about 100,000 clones, 75% to 95% of them present only once. This CDR3 has 12 residues. The germline V and J ends were trimmed by 5 bases and 10 bases, with 12 bases remaining between them. The data originate from a study of blood T cell repertoires in COVID-19. On the study more broadly: Both acute and convalescent COVID-19 samples were obtained from the United States, Italy and Spain. Sample material is recorded as cDNA or gDNA derived from T cells, B-cell-depleted T cells, or PBMCs.

This TCR was sampled from a woman under 40 with acute or convalescent COVID-19. The chain has TRBV12-3 or TRBV12-4 and TRBJ1-5; no reliable D call. Sequencing was carried out using peripheral blood. The CDR3 reads CASSATEGPQHF. As DNA, the CDR3 is TGTGCCAGCAGTGCCACCGAGGGACCCCAGCATTTT.